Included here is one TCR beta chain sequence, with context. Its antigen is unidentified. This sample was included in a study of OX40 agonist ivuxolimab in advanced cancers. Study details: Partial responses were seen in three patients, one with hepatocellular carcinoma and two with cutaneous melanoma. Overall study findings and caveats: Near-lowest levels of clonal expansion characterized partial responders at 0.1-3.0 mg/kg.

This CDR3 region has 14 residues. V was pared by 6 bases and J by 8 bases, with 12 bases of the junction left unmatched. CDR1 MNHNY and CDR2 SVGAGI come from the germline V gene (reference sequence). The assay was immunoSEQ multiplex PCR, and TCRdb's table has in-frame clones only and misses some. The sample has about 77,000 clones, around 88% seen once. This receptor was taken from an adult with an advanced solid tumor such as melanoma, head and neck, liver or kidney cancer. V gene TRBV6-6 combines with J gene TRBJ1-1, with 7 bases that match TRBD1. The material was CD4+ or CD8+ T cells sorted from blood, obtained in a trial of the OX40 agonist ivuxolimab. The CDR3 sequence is CASRPTGDSWEAFF. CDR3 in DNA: TGTGCCAGCAGACCAACAGGGGACTCCTGGGAAGCTTTCTTT.